This T cell receptor (beta chain) emerged from a study of beta chain features in type 1 diabetes. The investigators reverse transcribed all of the isolated RNA, so they sequenced expressed TCRB transcripts. Some clones are missing from TCRdb's copy, which holds only in-frame ones; the method was immunoSEQ multiplex PCR. The sample has hundreds of thousands of clones; around 12% are singletons. The CDR3 is 15 residues long. V was shortened by 8 bases and J by 2 bases, with 16 bases between the two germline ends. From germline, CDR1 is GTSNPN and CDR2 SVGIG (reference sequence). The receptor was derived from a man in his late teens or twenties in good health. The specimen sequenced was naive CD4+ T cells from blood. The J gene is TRBJ2-6, the V gene TRBV30; tentative D call: TRBD1 (6 bases). The CDR3 sequence: CAGDVGAAGANVLTF. The CDR3, as DNA: TGTGCCGGGGACGTGGGGGCGGCTGGGGCCAACGTCCTGACTTTC.